The clone carrying this T cell receptor (beta chain) occurred a few times. This sample stems from a study of neurological immune-mediated disorders. The CDR3 has 14 residues. Germline CDR1 reads LGHDT; CDR2 reads YNNKEL (reference sequence). V was clipped by 5 bases and J by 9 bases; unmatched bases: 9. Time point defined: longitudinal time-point 3. cDNA synthesis was performed by 5'RACE with 10-nucleotide random UMIs. Every sequencing run generated over 170 million TCR-beta sequences from 15-18 subjects. Using its own MiXCR run on the 5' RACE reads, TCRdb lists one record per CDR3 protein. The data hold 93,000 or so distinct CDR3 sequences, with approximately 11% observed a single time.

Sequences were obtained from PBMCs. The source is a female donor with HTLV-1-associated myelopathy (HAM/TSP). This chain uses TRBV3-1 with TRBJ2-1; 8 bases are a match to TRBD1. The CDR3 sequence is CASSTDRAWGEQFF. Here the CDR3 DNA reads TGTGCCAGCAGCACGGACAGGGCCTGGGGTGAGCAGTTCTTC.